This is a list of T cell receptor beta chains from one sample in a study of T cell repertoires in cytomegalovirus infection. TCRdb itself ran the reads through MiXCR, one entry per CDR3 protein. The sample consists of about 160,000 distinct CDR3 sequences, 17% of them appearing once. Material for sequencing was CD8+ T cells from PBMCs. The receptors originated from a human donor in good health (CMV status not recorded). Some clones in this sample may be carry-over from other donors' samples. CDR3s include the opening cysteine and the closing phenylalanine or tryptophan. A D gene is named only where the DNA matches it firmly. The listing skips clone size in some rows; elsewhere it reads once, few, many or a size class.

CDR3aa: CASSPEGKGVDNEQFF; CDR3nt: TGTGCCAGCAGCCCAGAGGGTAAGGGAGTCGACAATGAGCAGTTCTTC; v_gene: TRBV12-3/TRBV12-4; j_gene: TRBJ2-1; len: 16; d_gene: NA; abundance: few
CDR3aa: CASRLSKLAGGPGELFF; CDR3nt: TGTGCCAGCAGATTAAGTAAACTAGCGGGGGGCCCCGGGGAGCTGTTTTTT; v_gene: TRBV7-8; j_gene: TRBJ2-2; len: 17; d_gene: TRBD2; abundance: few
CDR3aa: CASSLGLGNTQYF; CDR3nt: TGTGCCAGCAGTTTGGGACTGGGGAATACGCAGTATTTT; v_gene: TRBV27; j_gene: TRBJ2-3; len: 13; d_gene: NA; abundance: few
CDR3aa: CASSPGGGNTEAFF; CDR3nt: TGTGCCAGCAGCCCAGGCGGGGGGAACACTGAAGCTTTCTTT; v_gene: TRBV6-6; j_gene: TRBJ1-1; len: 14; d_gene: NA; abundance: many
CDR3aa: CATGTGANQPQHF; CDR3nt: TGTGCCACCGGGACAGGGGCGAATCAGCCCCAGCATTTT; v_gene: TRBV12-3/TRBV12-4; j_gene: TRBJ1-5; len: 13; d_gene: TRBD1; abundance: few
CDR3aa: CASSFFLAGDQSYNELFF; CDR3nt: TGTGCCAGCAGCTTTTTCCTAGCGGGAGATCAATCCTACAATGAGCTGTTCTTC; v_gene: TRBV7-8; j_gene: TRBJ2-1; len: 18; d_gene: TRBD2; abundance: few
CDR3aa: CSVDSGRAEETQYF; CDR3nt: TGCAGCGTTGATAGCGGGAGGGCCGAAGAGACCCAGTACTTC; v_gene: TRBV29-1; j_gene: TRBJ2-5; len: 14; d_gene: TRBD2; abundance: NA
CDR3aa: CASSLEVRQGNTEAFF; CDR3nt: TGTGCCAGCAGCTTAGAGGTAAGACAGGGGAACACTGAAGCTTTCTTT; v_gene: TRBV7-6; j_gene: TRBJ1-1; len: 16; d_gene: TRBD1; abundance: NA
CDR3aa: CASSTGRQETQYF; CDR3nt: TGTGCCAGCAGTACTGGCCGACAAGAGACCCAGTACTTC; v_gene: TRBV28; j_gene: TRBJ2-5; len: 13; d_gene: NA; abundance: few
CDR3aa: CASTQDRAGGYTF; CDR3nt: TGTGCCAGCACCCAAGACAGGGCTGGTGGCTACACCTTC; v_gene: TRBV28; j_gene: TRBJ1-2; len: 13; d_gene: TRBD1; abundance: many
CDR3aa: CASSYRRGVDEQFF; CDR3nt: TGTGCCAGCAGTTACAGGCGGGGCGTCGATGAGCAGTTCTTC; v_gene: TRBV6-2/TRBV6-3; j_gene: TRBJ2-1; len: 14; d_gene: NA; abundance: NA
CDR3aa: CSARGAGGPYNEQFF; CDR3nt: TGCAGTGCTAGGGGAGCGGGAGGGCCCTACAATGAGCAGTTCTTC; v_gene: TRBV20-1; j_gene: TRBJ2-1; len: 15; d_gene: TRBD2; abundance: NA
CDR3aa: CASSSPAGTGLAFF; CDR3nt: TGTGCCAGCAGTTCCCCGGCGGGGACAGGCTTGGCTTTCTTT; v_gene: TRBV6-2/TRBV6-3; j_gene: TRBJ1-1; len: 14; d_gene: TRBD1; abundance: few
CDR3aa: CASSLGVAGFQFF; CDR3nt: TGTGCCAGCAGTTTGGGAGTAGCGGGGTTCCAGTTCTTC; v_gene: TRBV6-2/TRBV6-3; j_gene: TRBJ2-1; len: 13; d_gene: TRBD2; abundance: NA
CDR3aa: CASKPGTDHYEQYF; CDR3nt: TGTGCCAGCAAACCCGGGACAGACCACTACGAGCAGTACTTC; v_gene: TRBV6-5; j_gene: TRBJ2-7; len: 14; d_gene: TRBD1; abundance: NA
CDR3aa: CASSLWTDQETQYF; CDR3nt: TGTGCCAGCAGTCTGTGGACTGATCAAGAGACCCAGTACTTC; v_gene: TRBV12-3/TRBV12-4; j_gene: TRBJ2-5; len: 14; d_gene: NA; abundance: NA
CDR3aa: CSALRRGGETQYF; CDR3nt: TGCAGCGCTCTCAGGAGGGGGGGAGAGACCCAGTACTTC; v_gene: TRBV29-1; j_gene: TRBJ2-5; len: 13; d_gene: NA; abundance: NA
CDR3aa: CASSGELERFYEQYF; CDR3nt: TGTGCCAGCAGCGGCGAGTTGGAGCGATTCTACGAGCAGTACTTC; v_gene: TRBV11-1; j_gene: TRBJ2-7; len: 15; d_gene: NA; abundance: NA
CDR3aa: CASSLPGLREQYF; CDR3nt: TGTGCCAGCAGTTTACCGGGACTACGCGAGCAGTACTTC; v_gene: TRBV28; j_gene: TRBJ2-7; len: 13; d_gene: TRBD2; abundance: few
CDR3aa: CASSQGGSGYSYEQYF; CDR3nt: TGCGCCAGCAGCCAAGGTGGTAGCGGGTACTCCTACGAGCAGTACTTC; v_gene: TRBV4-3; j_gene: TRBJ2-7; len: 16; d_gene: TRBD2; abundance: NA
CDR3aa: CASSQASRDGFRQFF; CDR3nt: TGTGCCAGCAGCCAAGCATCTCGGGACGGTTTCAGGCAGTTCTTC; v_gene: TRBV14; j_gene: TRBJ2-1; len: 15; d_gene: NA; abundance: few
CDR3aa: CASTPANTEAFF; CDR3nt: TGTGCCAGCACGCCAGCGAACACTGAAGCTTTCTTT; v_gene: TRBV7-9; j_gene: TRBJ1-1; len: 12; d_gene: NA; abundance: few
CDR3aa: CASSARTGKNIQYF; CDR3nt: TGTGCCAGCAGCGCCCGGACGGGTAAAAACATTCAGTACTTC; v_gene: TRBV7-2; j_gene: TRBJ2-4; len: 14; d_gene: NA; abundance: few
CDR3aa: CATPGGTGELFF; CDR3nt: TGTGCCACCCCGGGGGGCACCGGGGAGCTGTTTTTT; v_gene: TRBV7-6; j_gene: TRBJ2-2; len: 12; d_gene: TRBD2; abundance: NA
CDR3aa: CASSFVANEAFF; CDR3nt: TGTGCCAGCAGTTTTGTCGCCAACGAAGCTTTCTTT; v_gene: TRBV12-3/TRBV12-4; j_gene: TRBJ1-1; len: 12; d_gene: NA; abundance: NA
CDR3aa: CASRPTGPLYGYTF; CDR3nt: TGTGCCAGCAGACCGACAGGGCCTCTATATGGCTACACCTTC; v_gene: TRBV6-8; j_gene: TRBJ1-2; len: 14; d_gene: TRBD1; abundance: NA
CDR3aa: CASSAPLAGGSTDTQYF; CDR3nt: TGTGCCAGCAGCGCCCCACTAGCGGGAGGCAGTACAGATACGCAGTATTTT; v_gene: TRBV9; j_gene: TRBJ2-3; len: 17; d_gene: TRBD2; abundance: NA
CDR3aa: CASSLIAGGYNEQFF; CDR3nt: TGTGCCAGCAGCTTAATAGCGGGAGGGTACAATGAGCAGTTCTTC; v_gene: TRBV7-2; j_gene: TRBJ2-1; len: 15; d_gene: TRBD2; abundance: large
CDR3aa: CASSSQPPLAEFYEQYF; CDR3nt: TGTGCCAGCAGTTCCCAACCCCCACTAGCGGAGTTCTACGAGCAGTACTTC; v_gene: TRBV28; j_gene: TRBJ2-7; len: 17; d_gene: TRBD2; abundance: NA
CDR3aa: CASSYSNSPEAFF; CDR3nt: TGTGCCAGCAGTTACTCGAATAGCCCTGAAGCTTTCTTT; v_gene: TRBV6-5; j_gene: TRBJ1-1; len: 13; d_gene: NA; abundance: many
CDR3aa: CASSLEGREQYF; CDR3nt: TGTGCCAGCAGTTTGGAGGGACGCGAGCAGTACTTC; v_gene: TRBV27; j_gene: TRBJ2-7; len: 12; d_gene: NA; abundance: few
CDR3aa: CASSFQDWNEQFF; CDR3nt: TGTGCCAGCAGTTTCCAAGACTGGAATGAGCAGTTCTTC; v_gene: TRBV28; j_gene: TRBJ2-1; len: 13; d_gene: NA; abundance: NA
CDR3aa: CASSYGESYEQYF; CDR3nt: TGTGCCAGCAGTTACGGAGAGTCCTACGAGCAGTACTTC; v_gene: TRBV6-2/TRBV6-3; j_gene: TRBJ2-7; len: 13; d_gene: NA; abundance: NA